This T cell receptor (beta chain) comes out of a study of blood T cell repertoires in COVID-19. Study-level background: Material from acute and convalescent COVID-19 was sourced from the United States, Italy and Spain. Nucleic acid was either cDNA or gDNA, and it came from T cells, B-cell-depleted T cells, or PBMCs.

Original processing methods: Reference gene primer amplification gave nucleated cell count estimates. Method: immunoSEQ multiplex PCR; TCRdb's copy keeps in-frame clones and lacks some. V, J and clone size reflect that table, while D and trimming were determined from the DNA. The sample has approximately 100,000 clones; roughly 84% are singletons. The V gene's germline CDR1 is SGHVS and CDR2 FNYEAQ. The CDR3 has 17 amino acids. V lost 5 bases, J lost 4 bases, and 10 bases stayed unmatched. This clonotype originated in a human donor in a cohort sampled during active COVID-19. The chain joins TRBV7-6 to TRBJ2-1; 11 bases agree with TRBD2. The material sequenced was peripheral blood. The CDR3 DNA reads as TGTGCCAGCAGCGCCCAGACTAGCGGGGCCCTATACAATGAGCAGTTCTTC. Protein sequence: CASSAQTSGALYNEQFF.